This T cell receptor beta chain emerged from a study of glioma-infiltrating T cells. The iRepertoire nested amplicon-rescue multiplex PCR amplified TCR alpha and beta CDR3s from RNA. Input was about 85-400 ng of tissue mRNA or PBMC total RNA. Via MiXCR, TCRdb re-called the multiplex PCR reads, giving one row per CDR3 protein. The table includes some 85,000 distinct CDR3 sequences, 23% detected once. Many counts were recorded for this clonotype. Its antigen is still unknown. General study findings and limits: Tissue-blood divergence was below expectation in non-neoplastic patients, above in gliomas.

Trimming took off 5 bases at V and 6 bases at J, with 17 bases between the two ends. This CDR3 region has 15 residues. Germline CDR1 MNHNS, CDR2 SASEGT. The sequencing input was glioma tissue, nonneoplastic brain tissue, or PBMCs (not recorded which). The chain recombines TRBV6-1 with TRBJ1-5; D possibly corresponds to TRBD1 (6 bases). The receptor was derived from a human donor with low-grade glioma or glioblastoma, undergoing nonglioma brain surgery, or in good health (not recorded which). CDR3 nucleotide sequence: TGTGCCAGCAGTTCCCTATGGGGGGCAGGTCAGCCCCAGCATTTT. Translation gives CASSSLWGAGQPQHF.